This TCR beta chain originates from a study of shared clonotypes between healthy human individuals (dated by TCRdb to about 2020). Concerning the study at large: The cohort comprised two women and a few men aged 18 to 49 years. For each donor, CD4 naive and CD4 memory were each given three plates, CD8 naive was given two plates, and CD8 memory was given one plate. To estimate repertoire size and how much clonotypes are shared between individuals, the study performed deep sequencing of blood TCR repertoires from about 5 healthy adults. To increase sequencing depth and limit assay-specific biases, different laboratories used diverse techniques to prepare libraries and sequence TCR repertoires. Leukapheresis yielded between about 0.85 and 9.5 billion PBMCs per donor.

V is reduced by 0 bases and J by 3 bases, leaving a spacing of 9 bases between them. The CDR3 runs 14 residues from the cysteine to the phenylalanine. Only the CDR3 DNA is retained, 42 bases long and in frame from the first base. The germline V gene gives CDR1 as SGDLS and CDR2 as YYNGEE. Points the paper makes about the study in general: Compared with non-shared clonotypes, the clonotypes found in all four sorted-subset donors had higher generation probabilities. Because the study included a small number of donors, the genetic and exposure-history diversity represented was limited. Estimated clonotype richness was generally larger for naive than for memory subsets. Even with the large sequencing depth, rarefaction of the sorted-subset datasets indicated that sequencing was incomplete. Pairwise subsampling led to the expectation that sequencing depth would affect the degree of clonotype sharing among donors. Sampling was limited to blood, and TCR repertoires in tissue likely differ from TCR repertoires in blood. Sharing across a few donors was observed for around 5% of naive CD4, 3% to 3.5% of naive CD8, 2.3% of memory CD4, and roughly 0.4% of memory CD8 clonotypes.

Notes on this clone: The antigen this receptor binds is unknown. No clone much larger than this one lies a single base away; base qualities are absent.

Using the deep immunoSEQ assay, TCR CDR3 regions were amplified from genomic DNA by multiplex PCR. Extracted genomic DNA from each cell subset was spread evenly across all wells of several immunoSEQ 96-well plates, with each plate serving as a replicate. For sorted subsets, each replicate PCR was loaded with about 0.2 ug genomic DNA, equivalent to 30,000 or so T cell genomes. Purified libraries were quantified with a Qubit 3.0 fluorometer, sized on a Bioanalyzer 2100, and re-quantified with the KAPA Library Quantification kit. Every immunoSEQ 96-well plate was sequenced on a separate single-read 150-cycle Illumina NextSeq 550 flow cell. The source study handled its data this way. Because the immunoSEQ output held only junctional sequences and lacked quality scores, the filtering could not match the filtering applied to full-length reads. To assign V/J genes and CDR3, sequences were annotated using PyIR, a Python wrapper for IgBLAST v1.9, with IMGT germline references. Reads with weak V/J assignments (E-value above 1e-6), missing CDR3, stop codons, out-of-frame junctions, or ambiguous translated residues were removed. V3J clonotypes were defined by identical inferred V gene, J gene, and CDR3 amino acid sequence. Percentage overlap between repertoires was calculated by dividing the number of shared unique clonotypes by the size of the smaller repertoire. Repertoire richness was assessed with RTK rarefaction, the Chao1 estimator, and Recon v2.1 estimates of unobserved clonotypes. Generation probabilities were computed with OLGA for all TCRbeta clonotypes obtained by the gDNA method from several donors. As stored in TCRdb, this immuneACCESS dataset retains in-frame rearrangements with V and J assigned. A fraction of the clones does not appear; measured against another copy, unresolved V genes explain less than half of the discrepancy, and the remainder lacks a known reason. The V and J calls and the clone size are those of that table, but D and trimming were determined from the DNA. For this sample the table gives hundreds of thousands of clones, of which almost 95% were detected only once. About 25% of the sample is held by the ten biggest clonotypes.

CD8 naive samples were obtained by positive selection for CCR7 among CD45RO-negative cells, yielding a CD45RA+CCR7+ population from which TemRA cells were excluded. The donors were healthy, HIV-negative adults who had no recently reported acute infections or vaccinations. Every donor was a Caucasian adult residing in Nashville, Tennessee, USA. Blood was collected by leukapheresis, and PBMCs were isolated by Ficoll-Histopaque density gradient centrifugation and then cryopreserved in liquid nitrogen vapor phase. Purity and quantity of every magnetically sorted T cell population were checked by analytical flow cytometry. Each sorted fraction had its genomic DNA isolated and then quantified by UV absorbance on a Nanodrop 2000c.

The receptor was derived from a man in his thirties or forties in good health. The sequencing sample was made of naive CD8+ T cells sorted from blood. The cell subset or site label here, explained by the study, means: CD45RA+CCR7+. The chain is made from TRBV9 and TRBJ2-5; the D gene is possibly TRBD2, with 6 bases matching. The CDR3 protein: CASSVAGAEETQYF. The bases read TGTGCCAGCAGCGTAGCGGGAGCGGAAGAGACCCAGTACTTC. This CDR3, with the reference TRBV9 and TRBJ2-5 proteins standing in past its ends, gives the full variable domain DSGVTQTPKHLITATGQRVTLRCSPRSGDLSVYWYQQSLDQGLQFLIQYYNGEERAKGNILERFSAQQFPDLHSELNLSSLELGDSALYFCASSVAGAEETQYFGPGTRLLVL.